What follows describes a single T cell receptor (beta chain). The antigen remains undetermined. PCR employed 60 Vbeta and 13 Jbeta primers. The method was immunoSEQ multiplex PCR; TCRdb's version includes in-frame clones alone and lacks a portion of them. The sample shows 140,000 to 150,000 clones, approximately 85% of them seen only once. This CDR3 region has 16 residues. J gave up 3 bases and V 4 bases, and 12 bases lay outside the gene matches. Germline V gene sequence: CDR1 MNHEY, CDR2 SMNVEV (reference sequence). This sample was taken from a study of cytomegalovirus exposure and HLA in healthy donors. General observations from the study: The only immune exposure information that was available was CMV serostatus.

The sample taken for sequencing was PBMCs. The chain links TRBV27 to TRBJ2-7; 7 nucleotides align to TRBD2. This TCR was recovered from a woman aged 40 to 49 in good health and CMV-seronegative. The CDR3 is CASSSLTRDYVYEQYF. The CDR3, as DNA: TGTGCCAGCAGTTCCCTAACCCGGGACTACGTCTACGAGCAGTACTTC.